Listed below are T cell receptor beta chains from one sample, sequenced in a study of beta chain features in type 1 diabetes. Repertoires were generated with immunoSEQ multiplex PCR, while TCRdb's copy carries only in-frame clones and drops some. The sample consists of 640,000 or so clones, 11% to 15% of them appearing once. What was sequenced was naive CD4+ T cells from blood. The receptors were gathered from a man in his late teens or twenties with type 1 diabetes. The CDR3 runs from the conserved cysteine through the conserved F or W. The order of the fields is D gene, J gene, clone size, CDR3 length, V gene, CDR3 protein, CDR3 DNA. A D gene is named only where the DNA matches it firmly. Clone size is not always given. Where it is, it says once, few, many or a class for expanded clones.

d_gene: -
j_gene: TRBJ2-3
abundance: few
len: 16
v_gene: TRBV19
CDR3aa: CASSIRVAVSTDTQYF
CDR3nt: TGTGCCAGTAGTATAAGGGTAGCGGTAAGCACAGATACGCAGTATTTT

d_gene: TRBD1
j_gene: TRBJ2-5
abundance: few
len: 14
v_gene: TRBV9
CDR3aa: CASSAIDRVETQYF
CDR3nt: TGTGCCAGCAGCGCCATTGACAGGGTGGAGACCCAGTACTTC

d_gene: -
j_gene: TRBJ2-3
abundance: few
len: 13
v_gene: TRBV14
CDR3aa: CASSARTGDTQYF
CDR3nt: TGTGCCAGCAGCGCACGGACCGGAGATACGCAGTATTTT

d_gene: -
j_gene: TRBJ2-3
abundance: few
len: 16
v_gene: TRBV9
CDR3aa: CASSGPGRGAQDTQYF
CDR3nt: TGTGCCAGCAGCGGCCCCGGCCGAGGGGCCCAAGATACGCAGTATTTT

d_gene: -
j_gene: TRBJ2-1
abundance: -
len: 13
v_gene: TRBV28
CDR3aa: CASSSIVYNEQFF
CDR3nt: TGTGCCAGCAGTTCGATCGTCTACAATGAGCAGTTCTTC

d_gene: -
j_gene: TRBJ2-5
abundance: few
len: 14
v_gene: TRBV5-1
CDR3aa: CASSFSTLQETQYF
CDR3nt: TGCGCCAGCAGCTTTAGTACCCTCCAAGAGACCCAGTACTTC

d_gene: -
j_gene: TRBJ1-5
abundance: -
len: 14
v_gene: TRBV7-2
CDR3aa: CASSHTDSNQPQHF
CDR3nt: TGTGCCAGCAGCCACACAGATAGCAATCAGCCCCAGCATTTT

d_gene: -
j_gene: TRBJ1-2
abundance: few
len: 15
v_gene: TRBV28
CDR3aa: CASSSAGLGNYGYTF
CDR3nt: TGTGCCAGCAGCTCGGCGGGGCTGGGTAACTATGGCTACACCTTC

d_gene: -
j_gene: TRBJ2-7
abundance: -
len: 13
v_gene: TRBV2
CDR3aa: CASSALAGGEQYF
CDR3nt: TGTGCCAGCAGCGCATTAGCAGGGGGGGAGCAGTACTTC

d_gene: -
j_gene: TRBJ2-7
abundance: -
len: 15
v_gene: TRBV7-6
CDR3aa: CASSQTPTGSYEQYF
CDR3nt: TGTGCCAGCAGCCAGACACCGACAGGCTCCTACGAGCAGTACTTC

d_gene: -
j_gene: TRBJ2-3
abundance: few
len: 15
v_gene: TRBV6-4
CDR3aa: CASSEIGRTTDTQYF
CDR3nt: TGTGCCAGCAGTGAGATAGGCAGGACTACAGATACGCAGTATTTT

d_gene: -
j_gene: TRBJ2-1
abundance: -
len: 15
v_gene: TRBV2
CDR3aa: CASSEDQVWDNEQFF
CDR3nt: TGTGCCAGCAGTGAGGACCAGGTTTGGGACAATGAGCAGTTCTTC

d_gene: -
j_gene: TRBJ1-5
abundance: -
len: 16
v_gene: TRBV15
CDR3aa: CATSRDQSSGFPPQHF
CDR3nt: TGTGCCACCAGCAGAGACCAATCCTCGGGGTTCCCGCCCCAGCATTTT

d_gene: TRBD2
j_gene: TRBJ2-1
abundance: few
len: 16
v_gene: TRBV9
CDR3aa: CASSVVTGGRVNEQFF
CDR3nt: TGTGCCAGCAGCGTAGTAACCGGCGGGAGAGTCAATGAGCAGTTCTTC

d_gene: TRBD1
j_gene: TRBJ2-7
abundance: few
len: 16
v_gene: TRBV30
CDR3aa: CAWRDDRGLSPYEQYF
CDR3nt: TGTGCCTGGAGAGATGACAGGGGGCTTTCCCCCTACGAGCAGTACTTC

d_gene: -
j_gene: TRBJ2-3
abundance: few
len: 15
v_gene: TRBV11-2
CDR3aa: CASSLEPLGTDTQYF
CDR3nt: TGTGCCAGCAGCTTAGAACCCCTTGGCACAGATACGCAGTATTTT

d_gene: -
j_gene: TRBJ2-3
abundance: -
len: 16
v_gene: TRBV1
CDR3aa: CTRPIGMGEALDTQYF
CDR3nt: TGCACCAGGCCAATCGGGATGGGGGAGGCCCTAGATACGCAGTATTTT

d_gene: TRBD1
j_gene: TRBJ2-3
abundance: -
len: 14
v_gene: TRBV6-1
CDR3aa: CAARQRGLSDTQYF
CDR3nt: TGTGCCGCAAGGCAAAGGGGGCTATCAGATACGCAGTATTTT

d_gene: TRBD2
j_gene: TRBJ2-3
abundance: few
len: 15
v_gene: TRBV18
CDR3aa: CASSPDLAGADTQYF
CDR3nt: TGTGCCAGCTCACCGGATCTAGCGGGGGCAGATACGCAGTATTTT

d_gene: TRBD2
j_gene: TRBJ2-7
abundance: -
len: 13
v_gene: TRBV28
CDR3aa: CASSPGTRPNAYF
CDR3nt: TGTGCCAGCAGTCCCGGGACTAGGCCGAACGCGTACTTC

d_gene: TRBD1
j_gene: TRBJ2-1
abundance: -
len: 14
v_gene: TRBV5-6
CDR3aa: CASSLRTGSNEQFF
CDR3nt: TGTGCCAGCAGCCTTAGGACAGGTAGCAATGAGCAGTTCTTC

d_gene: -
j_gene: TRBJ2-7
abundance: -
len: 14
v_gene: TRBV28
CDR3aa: CASTPRGTGPEQYF
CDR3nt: TGTGCCAGCACCCCCCGCGGCACGGGGCCCGAGCAGTACTTC

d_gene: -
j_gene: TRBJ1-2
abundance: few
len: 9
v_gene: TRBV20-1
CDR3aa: CSASYGYTF
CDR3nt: TGCAGTGCTTCTTATGGCTACACCTTC

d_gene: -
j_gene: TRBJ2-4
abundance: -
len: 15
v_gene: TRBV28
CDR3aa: CASNPPGQAKNIQYF
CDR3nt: TGTGCCAGCAATCCTCCAGGGCAGGCTAAAAACATTCAGTACTTC

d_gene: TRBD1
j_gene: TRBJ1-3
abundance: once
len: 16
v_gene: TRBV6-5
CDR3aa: CASSYKGQGSGNTIYF
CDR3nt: TGTGCCAGCAGTTACAAGGGACAGGGCTCTGGAAACACCATATATTTT

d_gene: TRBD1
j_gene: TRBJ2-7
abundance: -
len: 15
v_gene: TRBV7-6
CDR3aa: CASSPGQGATYEQYF
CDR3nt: TGTGCCAGCAGCCCCGGACAGGGGGCCACATACGAGCAGTACTTC

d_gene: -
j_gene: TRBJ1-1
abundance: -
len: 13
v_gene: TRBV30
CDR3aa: CAWSVEDGTEAFF
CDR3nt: TGTGCCTGGAGTGTAGAGGACGGAACTGAAGCTTTCTTT

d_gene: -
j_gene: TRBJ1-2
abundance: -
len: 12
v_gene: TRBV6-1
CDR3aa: CASSPPAYGYTF
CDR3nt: TGTGCCAGCAGCCCTCCGGCCTATGGCTACACCTTC

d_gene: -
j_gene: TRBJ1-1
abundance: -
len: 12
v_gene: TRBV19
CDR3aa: CASSVRGTEAFF
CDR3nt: TGTGCCAGTAGCGTTCGCGGGACTGAAGCTTTCTTT

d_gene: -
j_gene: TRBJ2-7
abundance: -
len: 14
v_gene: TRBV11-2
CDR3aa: CASSLYRGSNEQYF
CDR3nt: TGTGCCAGCAGCTTGTACCGGGGCTCCAACGAGCAGTACTTC

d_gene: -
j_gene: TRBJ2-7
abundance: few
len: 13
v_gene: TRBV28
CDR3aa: CASSLSGPHLGYF
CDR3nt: TGTGCCAGCAGTTTATCGGGCCCTCATCTGGGGTACTTC

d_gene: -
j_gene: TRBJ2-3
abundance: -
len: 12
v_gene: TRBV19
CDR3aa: CASSIPRDTQYF
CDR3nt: TGTGCCAGTAGTATACCCCGCGATACGCAGTATTTT

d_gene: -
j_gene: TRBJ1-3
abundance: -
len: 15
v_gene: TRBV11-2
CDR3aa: CASSSQVHSGNTIYF
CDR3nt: TGTGCCAGCAGCTCACAGGTCCACTCTGGAAACACCATATATTTT

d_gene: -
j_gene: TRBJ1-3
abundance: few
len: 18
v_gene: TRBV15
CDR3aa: CATSRDRGAHGSGNTIYF
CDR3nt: TGTGCCACCAGCAGAGATCGTGGAGCTCATGGCTCTGGAAACACCATATATTTT

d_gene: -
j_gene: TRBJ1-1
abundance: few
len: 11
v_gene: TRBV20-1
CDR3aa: CSARRLTEAFF
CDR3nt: TGCAGTGCTAGAAGGCTCACTGAAGCTTTCTTT

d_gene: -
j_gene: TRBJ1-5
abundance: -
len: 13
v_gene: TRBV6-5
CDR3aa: CASSWDGNQPQHF
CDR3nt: TGTGCCAGCAGTTGGGACGGGAATCAGCCCCAGCATTTT

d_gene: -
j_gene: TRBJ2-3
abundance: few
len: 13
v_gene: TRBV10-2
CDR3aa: CASSEEGTDTQYF
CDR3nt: TGCGCCAGCAGTGAGGAGGGCACAGATACGCAGTATTTT

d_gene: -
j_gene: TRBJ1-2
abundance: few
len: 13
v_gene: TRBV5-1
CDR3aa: CASSLIPSGGYTF
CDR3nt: TGCGCCAGCAGCTTGATACCCTCGGGCGGCTACACCTTC

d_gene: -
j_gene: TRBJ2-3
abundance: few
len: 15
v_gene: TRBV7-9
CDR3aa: CASSLLPGKTDTQYF
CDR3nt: TGTGCCAGCAGCTTACTGCCGGGGAAGACAGATACGCAGTATTTT

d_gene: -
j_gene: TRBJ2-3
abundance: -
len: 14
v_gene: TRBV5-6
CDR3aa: CASSLGISTDTQYF
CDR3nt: TGTGCCAGCAGCTTAGGGATATCCACAGATACGCAGTATTTT

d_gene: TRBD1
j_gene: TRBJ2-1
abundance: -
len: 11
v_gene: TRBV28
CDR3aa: CASSFRQGEFF
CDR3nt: TGTGCCAGCAGTTTCAGACAGGGAGAGTTCTTC

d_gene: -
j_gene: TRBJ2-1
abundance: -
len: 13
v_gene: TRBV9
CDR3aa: CASSYRLPHEQFF
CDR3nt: TGTGCCAGCAGCTACCGACTACCGCATGAGCAGTTCTTC

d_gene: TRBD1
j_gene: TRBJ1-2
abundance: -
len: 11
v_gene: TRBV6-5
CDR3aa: CASRQGRGYTF
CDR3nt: TGTGCCAGCCGACAGGGAAGGGGCTACACCTTC

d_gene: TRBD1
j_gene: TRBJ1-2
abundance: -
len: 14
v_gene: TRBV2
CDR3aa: CASRGGQVLYGYTF
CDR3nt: TGTGCCAGCAGGGGGGGACAGGTCCTCTATGGCTACACCTTC

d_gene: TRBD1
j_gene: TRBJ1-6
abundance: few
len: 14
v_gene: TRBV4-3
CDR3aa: CASEPGQRNSPLHF
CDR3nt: TGCGCCAGTGAGCCGGGACAGAGAAATTCACCCCTCCACTTT

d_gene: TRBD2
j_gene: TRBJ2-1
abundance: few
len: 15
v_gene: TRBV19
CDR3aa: CASSFRLAGNNEQFF
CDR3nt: TGTGCCAGTAGTTTCCGACTAGCGGGGAATAATGAGCAGTTCTTC

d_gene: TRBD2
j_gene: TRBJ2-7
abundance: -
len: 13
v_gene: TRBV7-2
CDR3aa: CASTGGSFYEQYF
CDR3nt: TGTGCCAGCACCGGGGGGTCCTTCTACGAGCAGTACTTC

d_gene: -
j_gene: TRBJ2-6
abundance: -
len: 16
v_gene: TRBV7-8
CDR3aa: CASSLTGTSGANVLTF
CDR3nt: TGTGCCAGCAGCTTAACAGGGACATCTGGGGCCAACGTCCTGACTTTC

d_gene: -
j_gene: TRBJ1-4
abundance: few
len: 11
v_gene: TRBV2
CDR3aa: CASSESEKLFF
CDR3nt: TGTGCCAGCAGTGAGTCGGAAAAACTGTTTTTT

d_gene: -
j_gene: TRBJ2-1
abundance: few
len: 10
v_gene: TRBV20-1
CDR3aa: CSVSGNEQFF
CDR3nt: TGCAGTGTTTCCGGCAATGAGCAGTTCTTC

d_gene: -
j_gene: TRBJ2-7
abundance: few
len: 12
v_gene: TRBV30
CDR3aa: CAWSRMGNEQYF
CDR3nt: TGTGCCTGGAGTAGAATGGGGAACGAGCAGTACTTC

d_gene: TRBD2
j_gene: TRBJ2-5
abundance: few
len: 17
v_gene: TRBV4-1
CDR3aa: CASSPIPRTSGSETQYF
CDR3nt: TGCGCCAGCAGCCCAATACCTCGGACTAGCGGGAGCGAGACCCAGTACTTC

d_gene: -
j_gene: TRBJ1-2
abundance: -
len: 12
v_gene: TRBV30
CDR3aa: CASNTSPYGYTF
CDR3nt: TGTGCCTCTAATACCAGTCCCTATGGCTACACCTTC

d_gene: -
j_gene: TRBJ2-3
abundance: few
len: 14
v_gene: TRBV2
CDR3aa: CASSESPSTDTQYF
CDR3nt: TGTGCCAGCAGTGAATCCCCTAGCACAGATACGCAGTATTTT

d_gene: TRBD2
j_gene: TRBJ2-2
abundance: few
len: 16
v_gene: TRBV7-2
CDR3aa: CASTVGLAVDTGELFF
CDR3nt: TGTGCCAGTACGGTAGGGCTAGCGGTTGACACCGGGGAGCTGTTTTTT

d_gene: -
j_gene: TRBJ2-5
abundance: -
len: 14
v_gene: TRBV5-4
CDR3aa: CASSTPTARETQYF
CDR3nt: TGTGCCAGCAGCACCCCGACGGCTCGGGAGACCCAGTACTTC